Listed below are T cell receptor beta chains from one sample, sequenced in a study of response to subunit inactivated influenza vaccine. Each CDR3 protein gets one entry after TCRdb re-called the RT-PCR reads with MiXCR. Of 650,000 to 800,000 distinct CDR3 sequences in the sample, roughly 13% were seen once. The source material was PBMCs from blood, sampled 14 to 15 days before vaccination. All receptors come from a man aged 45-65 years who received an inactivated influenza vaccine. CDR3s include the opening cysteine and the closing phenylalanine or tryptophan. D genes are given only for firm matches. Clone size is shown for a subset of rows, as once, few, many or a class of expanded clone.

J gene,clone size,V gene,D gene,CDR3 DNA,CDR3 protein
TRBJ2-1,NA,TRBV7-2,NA,TGTGCCAGCAGCGCCCGGAGGGACAATGAGCAGTTCTTC,CASSARRDNEQFF
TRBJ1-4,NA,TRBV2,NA,TGTGCCAGCACCGGGACACCATCAGCTAATGAAAAACTGTTTTTT,CASTGTPSANEKLFF
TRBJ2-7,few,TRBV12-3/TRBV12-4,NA,TGTGCCAGCAGTTCCTCAACCGGGCTTAGCGAGCAGTACTTC,CASSSSTGLSEQYF
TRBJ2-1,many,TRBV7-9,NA,TGTGCCAGCAGCTTACAGGGGAACTCCTACAATGAGCAGTTCTTC,CASSLQGNSYNEQFF
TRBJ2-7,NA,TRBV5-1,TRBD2,TGCGCCAGCAGTGCGGGAGAGTACGCGAGCGAGCAGTACTTC,CASSAGEYASEQYF
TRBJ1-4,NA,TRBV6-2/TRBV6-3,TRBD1,TGTGCCAGCAGAAAAGGGGACAGTCACCGAAAACTGTTTTTT,CASRKGDSHRKLFF
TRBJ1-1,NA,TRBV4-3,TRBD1,TGCGCCAGCAGCCAAGTGCGTGGCAGGGGGCGCGGAATGAACACTGAAGCTTTCTTT,CASSQVRGRGRGMNTEAFF
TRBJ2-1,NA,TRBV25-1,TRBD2,TGTGCCAGCAGTGAATTGTCCCTAGCGGGTACCTCAGTTCACAGCAATGAGCAGTTCTTC,CASSELSLAGTSVHSNEQFF
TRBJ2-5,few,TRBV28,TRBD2,TGTGCCAGCAGCCATCCTAGCGGGAGGGCCCGAGAGACCCAGTACTTC,CASSHPSGRARETQYF
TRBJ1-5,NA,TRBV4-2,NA,TGTGCCAGCAGCCAAGATGACACGGTAAATCAGCCCCAGCATTTT,CASSQDDTVNQPQHF
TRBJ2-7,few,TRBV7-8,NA,TGTGCCAGCAGCTTAGCGCGAGGGAACGAGCAGTACTTC,CASSLARGNEQYF
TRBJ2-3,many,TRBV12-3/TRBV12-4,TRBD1,TGTGCCAGCAGTCCGCAGGACAGGGGGATTGGAGATACGCAGTATTTT,CASSPQDRGIGDTQYF
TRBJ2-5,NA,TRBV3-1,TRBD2,TGTGCCAGCAGCCCCGGGGGGGCGAGGTGGGAGACCCAGTACTTC,CASSPGGARWETQYF
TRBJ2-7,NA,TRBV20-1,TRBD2,TGCAGTGCTAGTTCCCGGACTAGCGGGGGGCTTAAACCCTACGAGCAGTACTTC,CSASSRTSGGLKPYEQYF
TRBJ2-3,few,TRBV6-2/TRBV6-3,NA,TGTGCCAGCAGTTTGCAGAAAATTGAGCAGTATTTT,CASSLQKIEQYF
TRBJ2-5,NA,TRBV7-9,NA,TGTGCCAGCAGTATAGCAGGGCGCGCAGAGACCCAGTACTTC,CASSIAGRAETQYF
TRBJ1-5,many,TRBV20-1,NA,TGCAGTGCAGCAGCGTTAGGGACACTCCATCAGCCCCAGCATTTT,CSAAALGTLHQPQHF